This TCR beta chain was found in a study of identical twins. A universal primer binding site was introduced by template switching. The final cDNA contained unique molecular identifiers. TCRdb itself ran the 5' RACE reads through MiXCR, one entry per CDR3 protein. The table has 1.5 million to 2 million distinct CDR3 sequences, less than 40% seen once. This CDR3 has 12 amino acids. Germline lookup yields CDR1 DFQATT and CDR2 SNEGSKA (reference sequence). Trimming took 3 bases from V and 12 from J; bases not matched to a gene: 8. A remark on this clonotype: As yet, its antigen is unknown.

Among all donors, each was a healthy Caucasian. Study-level points and caveats: One should note that invariant MAIT and iNKT cells could partly confound zero-insertion analyses. Twins' excess sharing was less marked for out-of-frame beta sequences.

This TCR came from a newborn girl in good health. The genes are TRBV20-1 and TRBJ2-3; TRBD2 matches 8 bases. Sample: cord blood. The CDR3: CSARGGGGPQYF. The CDR3 coding sequence is TGCAGTGCTAGGGGCGGCGGGGGGCCCCAGTATTTT.